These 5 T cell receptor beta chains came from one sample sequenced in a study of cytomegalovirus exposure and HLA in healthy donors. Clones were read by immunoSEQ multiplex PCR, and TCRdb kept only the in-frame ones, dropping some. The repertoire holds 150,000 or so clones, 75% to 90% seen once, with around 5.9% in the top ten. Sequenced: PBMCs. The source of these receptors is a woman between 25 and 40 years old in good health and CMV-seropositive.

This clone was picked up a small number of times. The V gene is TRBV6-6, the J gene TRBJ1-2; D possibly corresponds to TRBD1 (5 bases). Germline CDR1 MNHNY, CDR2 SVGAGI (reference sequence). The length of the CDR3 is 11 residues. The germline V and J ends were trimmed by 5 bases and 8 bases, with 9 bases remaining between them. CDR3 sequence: CASSRQRGYTF. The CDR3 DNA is TGTGCCAGCAGTCGACAGAGAGGCTACACCTTC.

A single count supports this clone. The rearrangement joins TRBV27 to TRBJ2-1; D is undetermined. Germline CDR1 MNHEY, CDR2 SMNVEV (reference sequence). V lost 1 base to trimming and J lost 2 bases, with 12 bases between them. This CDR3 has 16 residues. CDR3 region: CASSLFSVGPYNEQFF. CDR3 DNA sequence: TGTGCCAGCAGTTTATTCTCCGTGGGCCCCTACAATGAGCAGTTCTTC.

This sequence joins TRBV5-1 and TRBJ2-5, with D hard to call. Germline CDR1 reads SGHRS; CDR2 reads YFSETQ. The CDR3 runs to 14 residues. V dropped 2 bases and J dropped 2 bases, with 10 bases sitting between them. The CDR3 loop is CASSFGRPQETQYF. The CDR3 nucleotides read TGCGCCAGCAGCTTTGGGCGACCACAAGAGACCCAGTACTTC.

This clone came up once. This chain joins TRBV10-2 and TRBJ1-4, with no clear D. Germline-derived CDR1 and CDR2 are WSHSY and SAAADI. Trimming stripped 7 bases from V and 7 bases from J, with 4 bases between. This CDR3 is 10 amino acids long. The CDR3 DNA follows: TGCGCCAGCACCAGTGAAAAACTGTTTTTT. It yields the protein CASTSEKLFF.

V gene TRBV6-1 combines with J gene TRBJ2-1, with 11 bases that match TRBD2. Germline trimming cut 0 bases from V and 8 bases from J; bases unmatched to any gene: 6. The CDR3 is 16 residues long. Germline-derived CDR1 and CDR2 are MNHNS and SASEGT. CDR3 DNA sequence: TGTGCCAGCAGTGAAGCCCGGACTAGCGGGCAACATGAGCAGTTCTTC. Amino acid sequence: CASSEARTSGQHEQFF.